This T cell receptor beta chain was sequenced in a study of T cells in Graves' hyperthyroidism and ophthalmopathy. The wider study: Prior to any treatment, at the point of initial diagnosis, peripheral blood was collected.

General study results and limits: Separating ophthalmopathy from stable hyperthyroidism was achieved by a 13 V-J model.

At least ten counts were recorded for this clonotype. What it binds is unknown. The CDR3 runs to 13 residues. Per the germline V gene, CDR1 is SNHLY and CDR2 is FYNNEI. V was pared by 6 bases and J by 1 base, with 10 bases between. Ophthalmopathy patients had moderate-to-severe active disease, CAS ≥3, NOSPECS ≥4, and disease duration under 3 months. Patients were excluded because of uncontrolled infection, other autoimmune disease, pregnancy or lactation. There were TCR beta CDR3 regions amplified from RNA transcripts. TCR CDR3 underwent first-round RT-PCR with the HTBI primer set. TCRdb used MiXCR to reprocess the multiplex PCR reads, holding one entry per CDR3 protein. The repertoire holds hundreds of thousands of distinct CDR3 sequences, 13% to 15% seen once, with around 13% in the top ten.

Sequenced: blood. The chain joins TRBV2 to TRBJ2-7; no clear D. The source is a woman aged 50 to 60 with Graves' ophthalmopathy. CDR3 residues: CASRVTVSYEQYF. CDR3 nucleotide sequence: TGTGCCAGCAGAGTGACCGTGTCCTACGAGCAGTACTTC.